This T cell receptor beta chain is drawn from a study of Graves' ophthalmopathy and Graves' hyperthyroidism. Findings of the study overall: In blood appeared most of the expanded thyroid clonotypes whose frequency exceeded 0.001. Predictions made by the model for ophthalmopathy progression reached just over 70% sensitivity and around 73% specificity. A 13-signature model separated ophthalmopathy from stable hyperthyroidism, reaching 85% to 90% sensitivity and approximately 81% specificity cross-validated.

This clonotype showed up just a few times. Its antigen is undetermined. Beta-chain TCR CDR3 regions were amplified from RNA transcripts. Scientists carried out first-round RT-PCR using HTBI primers and then a second-round multiplex PCR. From the multiplex PCR reads, TCRdb called clonotypes with MiXCR, one entry per CDR3 protein. The sample contains about 740,000 distinct CDR3 sequences, 40% of which appear only once. From germline, CDR1 is DFQATT and CDR2 SNEGSKA (reference sequence). This CDR3 has 14 amino acids. V dropped 2 bases and J dropped 6 bases, with 17 bases sitting between them. The sample taken for sequencing was peripheral blood. The clonotype was recovered from an adult man with Graves' ophthalmopathy. This chain uses TRBV20-1 with TRBJ2-7; D remains ambiguous. The CDR3 DNA sequence: TGCAGTGCTAGATTCTACAGCTTATTGGGCGAGCAGTACTTC. Translating it yields CSARFYSLLGEQYF.